This T cell receptor beta chain is from a study of cytomegalovirus exposure and HLA in healthy donors. Germline V gene data show CDR1 as MNHNS and CDR2 as SASEGT. This CDR3 region has 16 residues. The V end lost 0 bases, the J end lost 6 bases, and 15 bases lay between the germline ends. Study results and caveats: In an earlier analysis, about 90% or about 30%: the productive usage of most TCR beta V segments. The only immune exposure information that was available was CMV serostatus. An ancestry cluster, one associated with Asian ancestry, reportedly showed fewer N-insertions than the roughly 610-donor mean in a later analysis.

Of note for this clone: Its target is unknown.

The study ran its PCR with 60 Vbeta and 13 Jbeta primers. Produced via immunoSEQ multiplex PCR; TCRdb's table is partial and in-frame only. Its clone listing holds tens of thousands of clones. V and J are TRBV6-1 and TRBJ1-5, with TRBD1 as a possible D gene (6 bases). This clonotype originated in a man younger than 40 in good health and CMV-seronegative. Sequenced input: PBMCs. The CDR3 protein is CASSEAHIGGPQPQHF. Written as DNA, the CDR3 is TGTGCCAGCAGTGAAGCGCATATAGGGGGACCTCAGCCCCAGCATTTT.